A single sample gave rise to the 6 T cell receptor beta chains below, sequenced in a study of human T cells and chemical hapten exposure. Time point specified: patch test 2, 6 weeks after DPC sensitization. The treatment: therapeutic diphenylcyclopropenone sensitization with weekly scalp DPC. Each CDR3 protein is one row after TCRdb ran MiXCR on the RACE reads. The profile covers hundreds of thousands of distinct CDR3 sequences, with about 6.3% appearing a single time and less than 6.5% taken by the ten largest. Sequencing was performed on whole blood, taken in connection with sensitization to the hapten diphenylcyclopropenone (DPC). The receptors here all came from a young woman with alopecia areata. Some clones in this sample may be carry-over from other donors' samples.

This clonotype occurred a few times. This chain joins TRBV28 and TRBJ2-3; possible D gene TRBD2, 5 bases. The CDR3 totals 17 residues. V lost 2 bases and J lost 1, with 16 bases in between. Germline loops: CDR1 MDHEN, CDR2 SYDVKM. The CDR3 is CASSLTSFGRGTDTQYF. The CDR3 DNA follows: TGTGCCAGCAGTTTAACTTCTTTCGGGCGGGGCACAGATACGCAGTATTTT.

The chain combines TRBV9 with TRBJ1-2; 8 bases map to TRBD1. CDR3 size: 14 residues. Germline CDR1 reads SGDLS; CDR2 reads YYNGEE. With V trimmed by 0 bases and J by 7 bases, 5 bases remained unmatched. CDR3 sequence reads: CASSVETGAAGYTF. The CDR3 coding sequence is TGTGCCAGCAGCGTAGAGACAGGGGCTGCTGGCTACACCTTC.

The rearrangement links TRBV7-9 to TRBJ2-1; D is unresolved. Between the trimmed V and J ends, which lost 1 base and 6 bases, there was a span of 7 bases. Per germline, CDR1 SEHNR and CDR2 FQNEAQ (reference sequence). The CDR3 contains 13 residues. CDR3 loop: CASSLVVLNEQFF. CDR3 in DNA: TGTGCCAGCAGCTTAGTTGTCCTCAATGAGCAGTTCTTC.

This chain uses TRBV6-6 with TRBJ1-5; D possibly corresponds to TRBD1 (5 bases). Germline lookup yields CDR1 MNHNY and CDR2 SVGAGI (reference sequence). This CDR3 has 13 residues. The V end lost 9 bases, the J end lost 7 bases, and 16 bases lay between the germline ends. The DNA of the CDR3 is TGTGCCAGTACGTCTCAGGGTATACAGCCCCAGCATTTT. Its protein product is CASTSQGIQPQHF.

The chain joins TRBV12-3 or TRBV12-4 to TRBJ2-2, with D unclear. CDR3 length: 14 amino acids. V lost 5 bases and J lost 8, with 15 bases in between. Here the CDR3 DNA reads TGTGCCAGCAGTCAAGACTTAGGATTTGGGGAGCTGTTTTTT. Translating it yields CASSQDLGFGELFF.

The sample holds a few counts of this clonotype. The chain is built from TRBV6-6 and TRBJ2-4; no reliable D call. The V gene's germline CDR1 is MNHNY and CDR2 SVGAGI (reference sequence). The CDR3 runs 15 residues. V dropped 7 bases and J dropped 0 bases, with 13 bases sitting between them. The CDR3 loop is CASIMRWEAKNIQYF. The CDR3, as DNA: TGTGCCAGCATCATGAGGTGGGAAGCCAAAAACATTCAGTACTTC.